This T cell receptor beta chain was sequenced during a study of cytomegalovirus exposure and HLA in healthy donors. Study-level information: Among the approximately 410 genotyped donors, over 70% were placed in the Caucasian-associated ancestry cluster.

Deletions cut 6 bases from V and 2 bases from J, with 8 bases between. Per the germline V gene, CDR1 is SQVTM and CDR2 is ANQGSEA. There are 12 residues in the CDR3. The PCR was carried out with 60 Vbeta primers and 13 Jbeta primers. Clones were read by immunoSEQ multiplex PCR, and TCRdb kept only the in-frame ones, dropping some. The sample yields roughly 80,000 clones, of which the top ten take up just over 5.5%. V gene TRBV29-1 combines with J gene TRBJ1-3; TRBD1 is a possible D gene (6 bases). Material for sequencing was PBMCs. The sequence was collected from a girl between 10 and 17 years old in good health and CMV-seropositive. This CDR3 is CSVRDTGNTIYF. The CDR3 DNA reads TGCAGCGTACGGGACACTGGAAACACCATATATTTT.